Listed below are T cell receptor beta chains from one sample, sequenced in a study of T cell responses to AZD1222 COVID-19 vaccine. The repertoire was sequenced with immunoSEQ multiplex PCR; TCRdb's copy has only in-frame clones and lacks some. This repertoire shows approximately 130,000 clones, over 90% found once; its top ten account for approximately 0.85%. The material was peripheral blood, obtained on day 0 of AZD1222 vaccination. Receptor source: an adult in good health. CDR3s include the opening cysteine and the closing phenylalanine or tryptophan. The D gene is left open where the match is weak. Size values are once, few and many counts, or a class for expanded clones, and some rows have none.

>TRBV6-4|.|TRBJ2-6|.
CASSDSGGTGANVLTF
TGTGCCAGCAGTGACTCCGGGGGAACTGGGGCCAACGTCCTGACTTTC
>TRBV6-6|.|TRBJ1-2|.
CASGDYGYTF
TGTGCCAGCGGAGACTATGGCTACACCTTC
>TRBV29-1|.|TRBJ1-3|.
CSVAKFESVHGNTIYF
TGCAGCGTTGCCAAGTTCGAGTCGGTTCATGGAAACACCATATATTTT
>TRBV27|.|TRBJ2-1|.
CASTLPPVTSHNEQFF
TGTGCCAGCACCCTCCCCCCCGTGACCAGCCACAATGAGCAGTTCTTC
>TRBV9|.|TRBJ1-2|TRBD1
CASSAGGAGGYTF
TGTGCCAGCAGCGCAGGGGGCGCAGGTGGCTACACCTTC
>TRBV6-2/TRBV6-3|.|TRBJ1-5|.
CASSTRRLGNQPQHF
TGTGCCAGCAGTACGCGGAGGTTGGGGAATCAGCCCCAGCATTTT
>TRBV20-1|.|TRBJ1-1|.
CSASITTAYTEAFF
TGCAGTGCTAGTATAACTACGGCCTACACTGAAGCTTTCTTT
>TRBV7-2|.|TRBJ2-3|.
CASSLLGVADTQYF
TGTGCCAGCAGCTTACTCGGGGTGGCAGATACGCAGTATTTT
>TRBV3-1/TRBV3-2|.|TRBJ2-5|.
CASSQQTQYF
TGTGCCAGCAGCCAACAGACCCAGTACTTC
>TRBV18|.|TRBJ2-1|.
CASSPGARNEQFF
TGTGCCAGCTCACCAGGGGCCAGGAATGAGCAGTTCTTC
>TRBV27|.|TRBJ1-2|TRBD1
CASSSLAAGQGVYGYTF
TGTGCCAGCAGTTCCTTGGCGGCGGGACAGGGGGTCTATGGCTACACCTTC
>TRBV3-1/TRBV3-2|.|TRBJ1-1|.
CASSQVTGGTEAFF
TGTGCCAGCAGCCAAGTCACCGGAGGGACTGAAGCTTTCTTT
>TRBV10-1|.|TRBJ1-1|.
CASSADMNTEAFF
TGCGCCAGCAGTGCCGATATGAACACTGAAGCTTTCTTT
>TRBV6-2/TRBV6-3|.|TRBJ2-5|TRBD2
CASSPLAGGRETQYF
TGTGCCAGCAGTCCCCTAGCGGGGGGCAGGGAGACCCAGTACTTC
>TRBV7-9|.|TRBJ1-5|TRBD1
CASSPPGQSNQPQHF
TGTGCCAGCAGCCCTCCGGGACAGTCAAATCAGCCCCAGCATTTT
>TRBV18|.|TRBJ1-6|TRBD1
CASSPNDSRTGPGSPLHF
TGTGCCAGCTCACCTAACGATTCCCGGACAGGGCCAGGTTCACCCCTCCACTTT
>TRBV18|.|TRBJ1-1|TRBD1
CASSPRGQNTEAFF
TGTGCCAGCTCACCAAGGGGGCAGAACACTGAAGCTTTCTTT
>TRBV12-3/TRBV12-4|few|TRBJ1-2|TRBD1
CASRLTGGDGYTF
TGTGCCAGCAGGTTGACAGGGGGCGATGGCTACACCTTC
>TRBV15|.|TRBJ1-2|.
CATSRDRASYGYTF
TGTGCCACCAGCAGAGATAGGGCCTCCTATGGCTACACCTTC
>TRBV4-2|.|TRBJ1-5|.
CASSPIAEGQPQHF
TGTGCCAGCAGTCCTATCGCGGAAGGGCAGCCCCAGCATTTT
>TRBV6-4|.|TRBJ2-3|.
CASSQDPVSTDTQYF
TGTGCCAGCAGCCAGGACCCTGTTAGCACAGATACGCAGTATTTT
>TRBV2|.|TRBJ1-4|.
CASSDPPQASNEKLFF
TGTGCCAGCAGTGACCCACCCCAGGCCTCTAATGAAAAACTGTTTTTT
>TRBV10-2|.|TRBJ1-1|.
CASSEVAGVTEAFF
TGCGCCAGCAGTGAGGTTGCAGGGGTTACTGAAGCTTTCTTT
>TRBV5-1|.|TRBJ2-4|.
CASSLAGIAARQEKNIQYF
TGCGCCAGCAGCTTGGCCGGTATCGCTGCTAGACAGGAGAAAAACATTCAGTACTTC
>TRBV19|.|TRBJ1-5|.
CASKADRDNQPQHF
TGTGCCAGTAAGGCGGACAGAGACAATCAGCCCCAGCATTTT
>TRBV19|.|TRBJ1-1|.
CASSRGLIENTEAFF
TGTGCCAGTAGTAGAGGACTGATCGAGAACACTGAAGCTTTCTTT
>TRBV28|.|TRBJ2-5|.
CASNPQGQQETQYF
TGTGCCAGCAACCCCCAAGGACAGCAAGAGACCCAGTACTTC
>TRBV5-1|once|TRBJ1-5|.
CASSFGGAGNQPQHF
TGCGCCAGCAGCTTCGGGGGAGCGGGCAATCAGCCCCAGCATTTT
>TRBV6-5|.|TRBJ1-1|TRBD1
CASSDSGQINTEAFF
TGTGCCAGCAGTGACTCGGGACAGATAAACACTGAAGCTTTCTTT
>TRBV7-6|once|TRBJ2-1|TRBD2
CASSFNGLASNEQFF
TGTGCCAGCAGCTTTAATGGACTAGCGTCGAATGAGCAGTTCTTC
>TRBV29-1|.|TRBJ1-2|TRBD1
CSVPVGQTFGRGYTF
TGCAGCGTTCCTGTGGGACAGACCTTTGGCAGAGGCTACACCTTC
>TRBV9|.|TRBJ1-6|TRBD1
CASSVDGGQGFSYNSPLHF
TGTGCCAGCAGCGTAGACGGGGGACAGGGGTTCTCCTATAATTCACCCCTCCACTTT